Listed below are T cell receptor beta chains from one sample, sequenced in a study of control samples from healthy donors and cancer patients. TCRdb keeps only in-frame clones here, not all; method: immunoSEQ multiplex PCR. The sample contains 100,000 to 150,000 clones, more than 85% of which appear only once. Sequencing was carried out using PBMCs. The receptor set was obtained from a man aged 45 to 65 with head and neck cancer. Both conserved end residues are part of each CDR3. D genes are given only for firm matches. Clone size is given for some rows only: seen once, a few or many times, or a class if the clone is expanded.

V: TRBV12-5
D: -
J: TRBJ2-1
size: few
CDR3: CASGLIPNYNEQFF
DNA: TGTGCTAGTGGTTTGATCCCGAACTACAATGAGCAGTTCTTC

V: TRBV27
D: -
J: TRBJ2-7
size: -
CDR3: CASSVPPSKSYEQYF
DNA: TGTGCCAGCTCCGTCCCCCCCTCAAAATCCTACGAGCAGTACTTC

V: TRBV7-2
D: -
J: TRBJ1-1
size: -
CDR3: CASSPTPTTGEAFF
DNA: TGTGCCAGCAGCCCTACCCCCACAACAGGAGAAGCTTTCTTT

V: TRBV19
D: -
J: TRBJ2-5
size: -
CDR3: CASNSGAETQYF
DNA: TGTGCCAGTAACTCCGGGGCTGAGACCCAGTACTTC

V: TRBV27
D: -
J: TRBJ1-4
size: -
CDR3: CASGRYRSIDLEKLFF
DNA: TGTGCCAGCGGCCGTTACAGGAGTATCGACCTTGAAAAACTGTTTTTT

V: TRBV6-1
D: -
J: TRBJ1-1
size: -
CDR3: CASSEHGQREAFF
DNA: TGTGCCAGCAGTGAACATGGCCAGCGAGAAGCTTTCTTT

V: TRBV18
D: -
J: TRBJ1-2
size: -
CDR3: CASSPQGENYGYTF
DNA: TGTGCCAGCTCACCACAAGGGGAAAACTATGGCTACACCTTC

V: TRBV6-1
D: -
J: TRBJ1-2
size: -
CDR3: CASSEPRGGNGYTF
DNA: TGTGCCAGCAGTGAACCCCGAGGAGGAAACGGCTACACCTTC

V: TRBV5-1
D: -
J: TRBJ2-2
size: once
CDR3: CATTPFGRNTGELFF
DNA: TGCGCCACCACTCCTTTTGGGAGGAACACCGGGGAGCTGTTTTTT

V: TRBV14
D: -
J: TRBJ2-5
size: -
CDR3: CASKGTQQETQYF
DNA: TGTGCCAGCAAAGGGACCCAACAAGAGACCCAGTACTTC

V: TRBV3-1/TRBV3-2
D: TRBD1
J: TRBJ2-3
size: -
CDR3: CASSTGGLDTQYF
DNA: TGTGCCAGCAGTACAGGGGGCTTGGATACGCAGTATTTT

V: TRBV5-1
D: TRBD1
J: TRBJ1-2
size: -
CDR3: CASSLESYSGRQGASGYTF
DNA: TGCGCCAGCAGCTTGGAGTCGTACTCAGGAAGACAGGGGGCCTCTGGCTACACCTTC

V: TRBV4-2
D: -
J: TRBJ2-3
size: few
CDR3: CASSHGSGGNLADTQYF
DNA: TGTGCCAGCAGCCACGGCAGTGGTGGTAACCTCGCAGATACGCAGTATTTT

V: TRBV13
D: TRBD1
J: TRBJ2-7
size: -
CDR3: CASSTGDRSKREQYF
DNA: TGTGCCAGCAGCACCGGGGACAGGAGTAAGAGGGAGCAGTACTTC

V: TRBV14
D: -
J: TRBJ2-7
size: -
CDR3: CASSLTGKASYEQYF
DNA: TGTGCCAGCAGCCTAACTGGGAAGGCCTCCTACGAGCAGTACTTC

V: TRBV6-5
D: TRBD1
J: TRBJ2-7
size: -
CDR3: CASSPGTGRYEQYF
DNA: TGTGCCAGCAGTCCCGGGACAGGGCGGTACGAGCAGTACTTC

V: TRBV28
D: -
J: TRBJ2-7
size: -
CDR3: CASSPPGAYEQYF
DNA: TGTGCCAGCAGTCCCCCAGGGGCCTACGAGCAGTACTTC

V: TRBV3-1/TRBV3-2
D: -
J: TRBJ2-1
size: -
CDR3: CASSQSGGLNNEQFF
DNA: TGTGCCAGCAGCCAATCGGGGGGCCTTAACAATGAGCAGTTCTTC

V: TRBV30
D: -
J: TRBJ1-5
size: -
CDR3: CAWSRSHSNQPQHF
DNA: TGTGCCTGGAGTAGGAGTCATAGCAATCAGCCCCAGCATTTT

V: TRBV11-2
D: -
J: TRBJ1-1
size: -
CDR3: CASSLRSTPPSMNTEAFF
DNA: TGTGCCAGCAGCTTAAGAAGCACGCCCCCATCTATGAACACTGAAGCTTTCTTT

V: TRBV6-5
D: -
J: TRBJ2-5
size: -
CDR3: CASSYSAGSRETQYF
DNA: TGTGCCAGCAGTTATAGCGCCGGCTCTCGAGAGACCCAGTACTTC

V: TRBV5-1
D: -
J: TRBJ2-4
size: few
CDR3: CASSLVPNGKNIQYF
DNA: TGCGCCAGCAGCTTGGTCCCCAACGGCAAAAACATTCAGTACTTC

V: TRBV5-1
D: TRBD1
J: TRBJ2-3
size: -
CDR3: CASSFYDRAGTDTQYF
DNA: TGCGCCAGCAGCTTTTACGACAGGGCCGGGACAGATACGCAGTATTTT

V: TRBV28
D: TRBD1
J: TRBJ1-2
size: -
CDR3: CASSLPRDRALTF
DNA: TGTGCCAGCAGTTTACCCCGTGACAGGGCTCTCACCTTC

V: TRBV5-1
D: TRBD2
J: TRBJ2-3
size: -
CDR3: CASSLEPSGGPTDTQYF
DNA: TGCGCCAGCAGCTTGGAGCCGAGCGGGGGCCCCACAGATACGCAGTATTTT

V: TRBV29-1
D: -
J: TRBJ2-7
size: once
CDR3: CSAGGRYEQYF
DNA: TGCAGCGCCGGGGGGCGATACGAGCAGTACTTC

V: TRBV5-4
D: -
J: TRBJ2-3
size: -
CDR3: CASSVGGDTQYF
DNA: TGTGCCAGCAGCGTAGGGGGGGATACGCAGTATTTT

V: TRBV7-9
D: TRBD1
J: TRBJ1-6
size: -
CDR3: CASSGTGDGPLHF
DNA: TGTGCCAGCAGCGGTACAGGGGATGGGCCCCTCCACTTT

V: TRBV5-4
D: TRBD1
J: TRBJ2-7
size: -
CDR3: CASSLGQPSSYEQYF
DNA: TGTGCCAGCAGCCTGGGACAGCCGAGCTCCTACGAGCAGTACTTC

V: TRBV4-1
D: -
J: TRBJ2-5
size: -
CDR3: CASSRPKGGLQETQYF
DNA: TGCGCCAGCAGCCGCCCTAAGGGGGGACTCCAAGAGACCCAGTACTTC

V: TRBV5-4
D: -
J: TRBJ2-2
size: -
CDR3: CASSPEQRLAGTGELFF
DNA: TGTGCCAGCAGCCCAGAACAGAGGCTCGCAGGCACCGGGGAGCTGTTTTTT

V: TRBV5-1
D: -
J: TRBJ1-2
size: -
CDR3: CASSLIQGVGYTF
DNA: TGCGCCAGCAGCTTAATACAGGGCGTTGGCTACACCTTC

V: TRBV5-1
D: TRBD1
J: TRBJ1-1
size: -
CDR3: CASSLRTGDTEAFF
DNA: TGCGCCAGCAGCTTACGGACAGGGGACACTGAAGCTTTCTTT

V: TRBV7-9
D: -
J: TRBJ2-3
size: -
CDR3: CASSFLGTTYSTDTQYF
DNA: TGTGCCAGCAGCTTCCTGGGGACAACCTATAGCACAGATACGCAGTATTTT

V: TRBV6-5
D: TRBD1
J: TRBJ2-6
size: -
CDR3: CASSRTGVGANVLTF
DNA: TGTGCCAGCAGCCGGACAGGGGTTGGGGCCAACGTCCTGACTTTC

V: TRBV7-3
D: -
J: TRBJ2-2
size: -
CDR3: CASSSGAYGELFF
DNA: TGTGCCAGCAGCTCTGGTGCCTACGGGGAGCTGTTTTTT

V: TRBV7-2
D: -
J: TRBJ1-6
size: -
CDR3: CASSHRNSPLHF
DNA: TGTGCCAGCAGCCACAGGAATTCACCCCTCCACTTT